The rows below give T cell receptor beta chains drawn from one sample of a study of cytomegalovirus exposure and HLA in healthy donors. The method was immunoSEQ multiplex PCR; TCRdb's version includes in-frame clones alone and lacks a portion of them. The repertoire has some 230,000 clones, about 93% of them found once; the top ten carry roughly 1%. Material: PBMCs. These receptors all stem from a woman under 30 in good health and CMV-seronegative. Each CDR3 is given with its conserved first and last residue. Fields, in order: D gene, J gene, clone size, V gene, CDR3 DNA, CDR3 protein. D genes are given only for firm matches. Only part of the rows carry a size: once, few, many, or a class if the clone is expanded.

D gene: .; J gene: TRBJ2-5; clone size: .; V gene: TRBV9; CDR3 DNA: TGTGCCAGCAGCGCCTCTAGCGTCGCAGAGACCCAGTACTTC; CDR3 protein: CASSASSVAETQYF
D gene: .; J gene: TRBJ2-5; clone size: .; V gene: TRBV13; CDR3 DNA: TGTGCCAGCAGCCCCCAGGGGGAGACCCAGTACTTC; CDR3 protein: CASSPQGETQYF
D gene: .; J gene: TRBJ1-2; clone size: few; V gene: TRBV10-1; CDR3 DNA: TGCGCCAGCAGCGCCGGGAGGGGTACGGGCTACACCTTC; CDR3 protein: CASSAGRGTGYTF
D gene: .; J gene: TRBJ2-7; clone size: few; V gene: TRBV28; CDR3 DNA: TGTGCCAGCAGTGAACGACAGGAGCAGTACTTC; CDR3 protein: CASSERQEQYF
D gene: .; J gene: TRBJ2-7; clone size: .; V gene: TRBV4-2; CDR3 DNA: TGTGCCAGCAGCCAAGATCGGACTACCCCCTACGAGCAGTACTTC; CDR3 protein: CASSQDRTTPYEQYF
D gene: TRBD2; J gene: TRBJ2-1; clone size: .; V gene: TRBV7-9; CDR3 DNA: TGTGCCAGCAGCCGGACTAGCGGGATGGTCAATGAGCAGTTCTTC; CDR3 protein: CASSRTSGMVNEQFF
D gene: TRBD1; J gene: TRBJ2-7; clone size: .; V gene: TRBV7-9; CDR3 DNA: TGTGCCAGCAGCTTAGGGACAGGGGGCTCCTACGAGCAGTACTTC; CDR3 protein: CASSLGTGGSYEQYF
D gene: .; J gene: TRBJ2-2; clone size: few; V gene: TRBV30; CDR3 DNA: TGTGCCTGGAGTGGACTCACCACCGGGGAGCTGTTTTTT; CDR3 protein: CAWSGLTTGELFF
D gene: .; J gene: TRBJ2-5; clone size: once; V gene: TRBV7-9; CDR3 DNA: TGTGCCAGCAGCTTAGACTGGACACGCCAAGAGACCCAGTACTTC; CDR3 protein: CASSLDWTRQETQYF
D gene: .; J gene: TRBJ1-2; clone size: few; V gene: TRBV15; CDR3 DNA: TGTGCCACCAGCAGAGGAGGAGAGGGCTACACCTTC; CDR3 protein: CATSRGGEGYTF
D gene: .; J gene: TRBJ2-3; clone size: .; V gene: TRBV30; CDR3 DNA: TGTGCCTGGAGTGCGGGGCAGGGGATCACAGATACGCAGTATTTT; CDR3 protein: CAWSAGQGITDTQYF
D gene: TRBD2; J gene: TRBJ2-5; clone size: once; V gene: TRBV9; CDR3 DNA: TGTGCCAGCAGCCCAGGGACTAGCGGGGGCCAGGGGGAGACCCAGTACTTC; CDR3 protein: CASSPGTSGGQGETQYF
D gene: .; J gene: TRBJ2-7; clone size: .; V gene: TRBV6-1; CDR3 DNA: TGTGCCAGCCGTTGGGTGGGGCCCGGCGAGCAGTACTTC; CDR3 protein: CASRWVGPGEQYF
D gene: TRBD1; J gene: TRBJ1-2; clone size: once; V gene: TRBV11-2; CDR3 DNA: TGTGCCAGCAGCTCGCAGGGGGCGGATGGCTACACCTTC; CDR3 protein: CASSSQGADGYTF
D gene: .; J gene: TRBJ1-1; clone size: .; V gene: TRBV2; CDR3 DNA: TGTGCCAGCAGTGAAGGTCGGGGGACTGAAGCTTTCTTT; CDR3 protein: CASSEGRGTEAFF
D gene: TRBD1; J gene: TRBJ2-5; clone size: .; V gene: TRBV15; CDR3 DNA: TGTGCCACCAGCAGAGCGGGGACAGGGGTGGAGGAGACCCAGTACTTC; CDR3 protein: CATSRAGTGVEETQYF
D gene: TRBD1; J gene: TRBJ2-6; clone size: .; V gene: TRBV18; CDR3 DNA: TGTGCCAGCTCACCTGCCGGGACAGGGGGCTCTGGGGCCAACGTCCTGACTTTC; CDR3 protein: CASSPAGTGGSGANVLTF
D gene: .; J gene: TRBJ1-6; clone size: .; V gene: TRBV28; CDR3 DNA: TGTGCCAGCAGTTTGGTCCGGTCACCCCTCCACTTT; CDR3 protein: CASSLVRSPLHF
D gene: TRBD1; J gene: TRBJ2-1; clone size: .; V gene: TRBV5-1; CDR3 DNA: TGCGCCAGCAGCTTGGTTGGGACAGGGGATTTAAGGGGGTACAATGAGCAGTTCTTC; CDR3 protein: CASSLVGTGDLRGYNEQFF
D gene: TRBD1; J gene: TRBJ1-1; clone size: .; V gene: TRBV10-1; CDR3 DNA: TGCGCCAGCAGCGAGGACAGGGTGAACACTGAAGCTTTCTTT; CDR3 protein: CASSEDRVNTEAFF
D gene: TRBD1; J gene: TRBJ1-1; clone size: .; V gene: TRBV2; CDR3 DNA: TGTGCCAGCAGGGAGGACAGGGGCAAAGCTTTCTTT; CDR3 protein: CASREDRGKAFF
D gene: TRBD1; J gene: TRBJ2-7; clone size: .; V gene: TRBV27; CDR3 DNA: TGTGCCAGCAGTTTATCGATGGGGACAGCGCGCGAGCAGTACTTC; CDR3 protein: CASSLSMGTAREQYF
D gene: TRBD1; J gene: TRBJ2-7; clone size: .; V gene: TRBV11-2; CDR3 DNA: TGTGCCAGCAGCTTTGGCTCCGGGACAGGCGCCTACGAGCAGTACTTC; CDR3 protein: CASSFGSGTGAYEQYF
D gene: .; J gene: TRBJ1-5; clone size: .; V gene: TRBV19; CDR3 DNA: TGTGCCAGTAGTATGGGGGCTAGGGGCAATCAGCCCCAGCATTTT; CDR3 protein: CASSMGARGNQPQHF
D gene: .; J gene: TRBJ2-3; clone size: .; V gene: TRBV21-1; CDR3 DNA: TGTGCCAGCAGCACCGAGGTCGATACGCAGTATTTT; CDR3 protein: CASSTEVDTQYF
D gene: TRBD1; J gene: TRBJ2-5; clone size: .; V gene: TRBV30; CDR3 DNA: TGTGCCTGGAGCCGACACGGGACAGGGGAAGAGACCCAGTACTTC; CDR3 protein: CAWSRHGTGEETQYF
D gene: TRBD1; J gene: TRBJ1-3; clone size: .; V gene: TRBV7-9; CDR3 DNA: TGTGCCAGCAGCTTAGACGGGACAGGGAGAGGAAACACCATATATTTT; CDR3 protein: CASSLDGTGRGNTIYF
D gene: TRBD2; J gene: TRBJ2-2; clone size: once; V gene: TRBV28; CDR3 DNA: TGTGCCAGCAGTGGACTAGCGGGAGGTCTTGGGGTGGCCGGGGAGCTGTTTTTT; CDR3 protein: CASSGLAGGLGVAGELFF
D gene: .; J gene: TRBJ1-5; clone size: .; V gene: TRBV5-1; CDR3 DNA: TGCGCCAGCAGCCAAGACAGCCACAGCAATCAGCCCCAGCATTTT; CDR3 protein: CASSQDSHSNQPQHF
D gene: .; J gene: TRBJ2-7; clone size: .; V gene: TRBV29-1; CDR3 DNA: TGCAGCGTTCAGGCTAACAACTCCTACGAGCAGTACTTC; CDR3 protein: CSVQANNSYEQYF
D gene: TRBD2; J gene: TRBJ2-7; clone size: .; V gene: TRBV6-1; CDR3 DNA: TGTGCCAGCAGGGAGGCGGGAGAATACGAGCAGTACTTC; CDR3 protein: CASREAGEYEQYF
D gene: .; J gene: TRBJ2-2; clone size: .; V gene: TRBV5-4; CDR3 DNA: TGTGCCAGCAGCCCTACCGGGACTCGGAACACCGGGGAGCTGTTTTTT; CDR3 protein: CASSPTGTRNTGELFF